The sequence of this T cell receptor (beta chain) was determined in a study of blood T cell repertoires in COVID-19. Whole-study context: Whether acute or convalescent, the COVID-19 samples came from the United States, Italy and Spain. In each case, the material was cDNA or gDNA derived from T cells, B-cell-depleted T cells, or PBMCs.

Libraries were prepared by immunoSEQ multiplex PCR; TCRdb keeps only in-frame clonotypes and omits some of them. The table has almost 250,000 clones, about nine tenths seen once. This clone was recorded once. Sequences were obtained from peripheral blood. The receptor was derived from a woman aged 55 to 70 who had recovered from COVID-19.

The CDR3 is CASSLSSDYLAGFSYEQYF. The CDR3 DNA reads as TGTGCCAGCAGTTTATCCTCCGACTATCTAGCGGGCTTCTCCTACGAGCAGTACTTC. V is TRBV28 and J is TRBJ2-7; TRBD2 agrees at 8 bases. J was trimmed by 0 bases and V by 1 base; bases with no gene match: 14. The CDR3 contains 19 residues. Per the germline V gene, CDR1 is MDHEN and CDR2 is SYDVKM.